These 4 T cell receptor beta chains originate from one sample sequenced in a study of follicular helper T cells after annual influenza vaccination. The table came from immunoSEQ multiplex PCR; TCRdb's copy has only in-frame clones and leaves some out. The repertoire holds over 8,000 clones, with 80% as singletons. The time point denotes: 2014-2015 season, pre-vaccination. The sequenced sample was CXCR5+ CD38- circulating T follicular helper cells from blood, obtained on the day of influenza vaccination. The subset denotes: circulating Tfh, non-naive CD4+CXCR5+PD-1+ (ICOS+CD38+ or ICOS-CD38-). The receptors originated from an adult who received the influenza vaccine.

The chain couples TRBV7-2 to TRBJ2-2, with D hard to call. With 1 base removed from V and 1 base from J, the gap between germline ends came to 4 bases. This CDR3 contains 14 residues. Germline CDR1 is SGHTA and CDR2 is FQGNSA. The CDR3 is CASSLVLNTGELFF. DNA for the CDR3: TGTGCCAGCAGCTTAGTTCTGAACACCGGGGAGCTGTTTTTT.

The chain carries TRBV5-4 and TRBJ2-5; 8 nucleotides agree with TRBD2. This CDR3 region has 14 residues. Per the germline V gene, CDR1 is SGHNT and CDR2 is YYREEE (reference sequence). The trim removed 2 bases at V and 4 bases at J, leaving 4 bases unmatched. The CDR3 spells CASSLAGVGETQYF. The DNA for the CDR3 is TGTGCCAGCAGCTTAGCGGGAGTCGGAGAGACCCAGTACTTC.

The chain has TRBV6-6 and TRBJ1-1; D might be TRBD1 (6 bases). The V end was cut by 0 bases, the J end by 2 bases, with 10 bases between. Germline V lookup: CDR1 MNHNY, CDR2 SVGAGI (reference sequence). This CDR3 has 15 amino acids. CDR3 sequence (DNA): TGTGCCAGCAGTTACTCGCCGGACAGAAACACTGAAGCTTTCTTT. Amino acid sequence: CASSYSPDRNTEAFF.

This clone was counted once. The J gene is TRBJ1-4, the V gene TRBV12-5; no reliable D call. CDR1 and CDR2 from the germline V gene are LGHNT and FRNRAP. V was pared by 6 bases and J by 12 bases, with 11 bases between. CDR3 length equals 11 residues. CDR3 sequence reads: CASGGPGELFF. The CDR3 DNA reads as TGTGCTAGTGGGGGTCCAGGTGAACTGTTTTTT.